Presented here are 7 T cell receptor beta chains from one specimen sequenced in a study of cytomegalovirus exposure and HLA in healthy donors. Use of 60 Vbeta and 13 Jbeta primers characterized the PCR. Generated by immunoSEQ multiplex PCR, the TCRdb table keeps only in-frame clones and is missing some. The data hold 150,000 to 200,000 clones, with under 70% observed a single time. Material for sequencing was PBMCs. Receptor source: a man aged 30 to 39 in good health and CMV-seropositive.

There are a few counts of this clone. The genes are TRBV15 and TRBJ1-5, with D tentatively TRBD1 (5 bases). This CDR3 region has 12 residues. The V gene's germline CDR1 is LNHNV and CDR2 YYDKDF (reference sequence). The germline V and J ends were trimmed by 1 base and 12 bases, with 10 bases remaining between them. The CDR3 sequence is CATSRVTGLQHF. The CDR3 DNA reads TGTGCCACCAGCAGAGTTACAGGTCTCCAGCATTTT. The full variable domain, in which reference TRBV15 and TRBJ1-5 provide the parts outside the CDR3, is DAMVIQNPRYQVTQFGKPVTLSCSQTLNHNVMYWYQQKSSQAPKLLFHYYDKDFNNEADTPDNFQSRRPNTSFCFLDIRSPGLGDTAMYLCATSRVTGLQHFGDGTRLSIL.

The chain uses TRBV10-3 and TRBJ1-2; D is unclear. V was cut by 4 bases and J by 8 bases, with 17 bases left in between. CDR3 length: 14 residues. The germline gives CDR1 ENHRY, CDR2 SYGVKD. The CDR3 is CAISVVETLSGYTF. DNA of the CDR3: TGTGCCATCAGTGTAGTGGAGACCCTGTCGGGCTACACCTTC.

The table lists this clone with a few counts. The V call is TRBV6-5, the J call TRBJ2-5; 7 nucleotides agree with TRBD2. TRBJ2-7 explains the end of the DNA better; the J call may be wrong. Per germline, CDR1 MNHEY and CDR2 SVGAGI. This CDR3 has 14 residues. The CDR3 bases are TGTGCCAGCAGTTACTCTCGGCGGGAGCACGAGCAGTACTTC. Amino acids: CASSYSRREHEQYF.

A note on this clone: The junction and the germline gene differ at one end; a read error may be behind it. The V call is TRBV10-3, the J call TRBJ2-3; 7 bases agree with TRBD2. This CDR3 is 13 amino acids long. Germline V CDR1 and CDR2: ENHRY, SYGVKD. This CDR3 is CAITSTSTGTQYF. CDR3 DNA sequence: TGTGCCATCACTTCGACTAGCACAGGTACGCAGTATTTT.

The genes are TRBV27 and TRBJ2-1; D is uncertain. The CDR3 has 13 amino acids. CDR1 is MNHEY, CDR2 SMNVEV, per germline (reference sequence). Trimming stripped 2 bases from V and 8 bases from J, with 10 bases between. CDR3 amino acids: CASSLPHPDEQFF. In DNA, the CDR3 is TGTGCCAGCAGTTTACCCCACCCGGATGAGCAGTTCTTC.

The chain uses TRBV10-1 and TRBJ2-2; a weak D match, TRBD1 (6 bases). The CDR3 is made up of 16 amino acids. Germline lookup yields CDR1 WNHNN and CDR2 SYGVQD (reference sequence). V gave up 0 bases and J gave up 6 bases, with 14 bases separating them. DNA of the CDR3: TGCGCCAGCAGTGAGTCAACAGGGAAGATGTCCGGGGAGCTGTTTTTT. Protein product: CASSESTGKMSGELFF.

V and J are TRBV10-1 and TRBJ2-7, with TRBD2 identical over 9 bases. The CDR3 runs to 17 residues. Trimming at V came to 3 bases and at J to 7 bases, leaving 16 bases not matched to a gene. Germline V gene sequence: CDR1 WNHNN, CDR2 SYGVQD (reference sequence). The CDR3 DNA is TGCGCCAGCAGTGACCAGCTAATCCTAGCGGGGTCCGAGGAGCAGTACTTC. Translated, it gives CASSDQLILAGSEEQYF.